This record looks at one T cell receptor beta chain sequence and its context. Its antigen remains unknown. This sample is part of a study of shared clonotypes between healthy human individuals. Clones were read by immunoSEQ multiplex PCR, and TCRdb kept only the in-frame ones, dropping some. This sample has some 660,000 clones, with 73% found just once. This CDR3 contains 17 residues. Trimming took 1 base from V and 5 from J, leaving 18 bases between them. Germline lookup yields CDR1 MGHRA and CDR2 YSYEKL. Overall study findings and caveats: Few donors restricted represented genetic and exposure-history diversity.

CD45RA-negative memory and CD45RA+ naive subsets were split from the CD4+ cells. This TCR came from a woman under 40 in good health. The chain combines TRBV4-1 with TRBJ2-1, with D tentatively TRBD1 (7 bases). Specimen: memory CD4+ T cells sorted from blood. Documented subset: CD45RA-negative fraction. The CDR3 here is CASSQARRDRGDNEQFF. The DNA for the CDR3 is TGCGCCAGCAGCCAAGCCAGGAGGGACAGAGGTGACAATGAGCAGTTCTTC.